Listed here is a single T cell receptor beta chain. Its cognate antigen has yet to be identified. The input lacks base qualities; no much larger clone sits a single base away. The data derive from a study of T cells in Graves' hyperthyroidism and ophthalmopathy (dated by TCRdb to the late 2010s). Describing the broader study: Peripheral blood was collected at initial diagnosis, before any treatment. Prospective prediction of ophthalmopathy was tested in an independent validation cohort consisting of about 20 hyperthyroidism patients and more than 15 patients who later progressed to ophthalmopathy. To identify distinguishing TCR V-J signatures, a discovery cohort of 100 patients was used, comprising under 45 with Graves' ophthalmopathy and roughly 60 with stable Graves' hyperthyroidism. The study also compared thyroid tissue and blood T-cell repertoires from about six Graves' hyperthyroidism patients. According to the paper, TCR Vbeta CDR3 sequencing was carried out on 135 peripheral blood samples, which came from 40 to 45 ophthalmopathy, fewer than 80 hyperthyroidism and roughly 17 progressor patients. For training and testing, the roughly 93 patients in the discovery cohort were randomly divided in a 7:3 ratio. Once sampling was done, hyperthyroidism patients were given methimazole at a starting dose of 30 mg daily, whereas ophthalmopathy patients were given high-dose intravenous methylprednisolone.

The TCR beta CDR3 regions were amplified from RNA transcripts. The TCR CDR3 was subjected to a first round of RT-PCR using the HTBI primer set and the Qiagen OneStep RT-PCR kit. Libraries were constructed in a second round of multiplex PCR, after which size selection and purification were performed. Sequencing of the libraries was done on an Illumina HiSeq2000 using paired-end 100 bp reads. The paper's processing steps were these. Raw data were processed with SOAPnuke, discarding reads with adapters, uncalled bases, mean Phred below 15, or no exact constant-primer or identifier match. COPE v1.2.5 was used to merge the high-quality paired reads, and each unique nucleotide sequence was defined as a clonotype. MiTCR v1.1 was used to align clonotypes to the IMGT TRBV, TRBD and TRBJ reference segments. The analysis included only V-J combinations with a frequency above 0.0001, which together covered around 99% of the repertoires. A TCS score was defined as the ratio between F50 (clonal expansion) and ExV (chaos), using BLOSUM62-based TCRdist between CDR3 peptides within each V-J. Welch's t-statistics and random forest reduced 514 V-J features to 13, which were used in a naive Bayes classifier (R e1071). Thyroid-blood repertoire similarity was quantified with the Morisita-Horn index. Using fastp at Q25 and MiXCR, TCRdb reprocessed the public reads and kept productive beta chains. When rows share a CDR3 protein, they turn into one entry using the most common DNA and genes. The V and J calls and clone size come from TCRdb's table, not from the authors' own analysis. A total of over 700,000 distinct CDR3 sequences appear in this sample, 38% of them only once. In total, the top ten clones hold around 9.3% of the sample.

Stable Graves' hyperthyroidism was defined as the absence of progression to ophthalmopathy over 18 months of follow-up. Hyperthyroidism patients were newly diagnosed, had a disease duration of under 2 months, and were aged 18 to 65 years. Any patient with an uncontrolled infection, another autoimmune disease, pregnancy or lactation was excluded. Diagnoses were based on clinical symptoms, serum thyroxine and TRAb, thyroid ultrasound and orbital computed tomography. Ficoll-Paque density gradient centrifugation was used to isolate PBMCs from 10 ml of fresh peripheral blood. Total RNA was extracted using Trizol reagent, and RNA quality was assessed on an Agilent 2100 Bioanalyzer. Summary of the overall study and its limitations: Most expanded thyroid clonotypes (frequency above 0.001) were also detected in blood, a finding suggesting that blood repertoires may reflect thyroid immune responses. During validation, the model predicted progression to ophthalmopathy a median of roughly 7.1 months ahead of onset, with 60% to 71% sensitivity and 72.22% specificity. No statistical method was used to fix the sample size in advance, and group allocation was not hidden from the investigators. In cross-validation, a model built on a 13 V-J signature told ophthalmopathy apart from stable hyperthyroidism with over 85% sensitivity and about 81% specificity, and in testing the same model reached 80%/75%.

Sequenced material: blood. This clonotype was sampled from a young man with Graves' hyperthyroidism.

CDR3 loop: CSATRRGESVTQHF. The DNA reads TGCAGTGCCACACGGCGGGGGGAGTCAGTGACCCAGCATTTT. This chain joins TRBV20-1 to TRBJ1-5; a tentative D match to TRBD1 spans 5 bases. There are 14 amino acids in the CDR3, from cysteine to phenylalanine inclusive. Of all the DNA, just the CDR3 is kept, 42 bases in frame from base 1. V is shortened by 6 bases, J by 11 bases, and the region joining them spans 23 bases. CDR1 is given as DFQATT and CDR2 as SNEGSKA, both from the germline V gene (reference sequence).